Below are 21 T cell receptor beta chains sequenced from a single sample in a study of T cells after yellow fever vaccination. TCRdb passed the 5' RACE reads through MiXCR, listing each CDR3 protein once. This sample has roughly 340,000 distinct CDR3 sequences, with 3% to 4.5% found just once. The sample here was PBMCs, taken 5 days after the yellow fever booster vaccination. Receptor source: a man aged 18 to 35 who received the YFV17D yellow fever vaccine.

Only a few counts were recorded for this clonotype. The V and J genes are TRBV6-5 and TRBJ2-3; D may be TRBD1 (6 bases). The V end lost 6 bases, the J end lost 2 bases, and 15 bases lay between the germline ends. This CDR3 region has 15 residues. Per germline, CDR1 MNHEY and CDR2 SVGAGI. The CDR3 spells CASRQGPLLTDTQYF. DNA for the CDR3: TGTGCCAGCAGACAGGGTCCCCTGCTCACAGATACGCAGTATTTT.

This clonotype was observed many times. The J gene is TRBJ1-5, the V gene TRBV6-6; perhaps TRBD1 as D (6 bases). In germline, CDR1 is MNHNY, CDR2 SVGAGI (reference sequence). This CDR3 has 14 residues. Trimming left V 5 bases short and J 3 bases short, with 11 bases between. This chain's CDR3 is CASSHGQLNQPQHF. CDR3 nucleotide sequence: TGTGCCAGCAGTCATGGACAGCTCAATCAGCCCCAGCATTTT.

The CDR3 loop is CASSPGTSIVGELFF. The CDR3 DNA is TGTGCCAGCAGCCCTGGGACTAGCATTGTCGGGGAGCTGTTTTTT. The chain recombines TRBV7-3 with TRBJ2-2; 9 positions match TRBD2. CDR3 length equals 15 residues. V was clipped by 5 bases and J by 7 bases; unmatched bases: 8. Germline assignment: CDR1 SGHTA and CDR2 FQGTGA.

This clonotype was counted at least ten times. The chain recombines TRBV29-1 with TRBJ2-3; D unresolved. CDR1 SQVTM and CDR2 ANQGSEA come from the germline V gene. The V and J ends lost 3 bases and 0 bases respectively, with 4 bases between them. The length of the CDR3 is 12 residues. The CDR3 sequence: CSVEASTDTQYF. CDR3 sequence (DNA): TGCAGCGTTGAGGCCAGCACAGATACGCAGTATTTT.

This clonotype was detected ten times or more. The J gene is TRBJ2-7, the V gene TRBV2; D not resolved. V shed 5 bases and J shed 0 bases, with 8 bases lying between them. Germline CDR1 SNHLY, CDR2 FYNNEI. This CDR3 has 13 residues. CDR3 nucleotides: TGTGCCAGCAGTTTATCCCCCTCCTACGAGCAGTACTTC. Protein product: CASSLSPSYEQYF.

This CDR3 reads CSVSGVGGVNTQYF. The CDR3 region has the DNA TGCAGCGTCTCAGGTGTGGGGGGCGTAAATACGCAGTATTTT. V and J are TRBV29-1 and TRBJ2-3; D is possibly TRBD1 or TRBD2 (6 bases each). The V and J ends lost 6 bases and 7 bases respectively, with 20 bases between them. The CDR3 runs to 14 residues. In germline, CDR1 is SQVTM, CDR2 ANQGSEA.

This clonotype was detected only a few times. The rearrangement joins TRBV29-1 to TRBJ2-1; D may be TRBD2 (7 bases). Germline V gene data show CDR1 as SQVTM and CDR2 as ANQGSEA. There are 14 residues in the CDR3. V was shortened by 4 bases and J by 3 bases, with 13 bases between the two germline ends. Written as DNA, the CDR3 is TGCAGCGTTGCTCCGGGGGGCAGCTACAATGAGCAGTTCTTC. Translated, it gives CSVAPGGSYNEQFF.

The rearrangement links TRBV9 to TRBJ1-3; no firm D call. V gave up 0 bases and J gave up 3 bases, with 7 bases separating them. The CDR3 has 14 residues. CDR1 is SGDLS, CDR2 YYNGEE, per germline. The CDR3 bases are TGTGCCAGCAGCGTAGTCGCCGGTGGAAACACCATATATTTT. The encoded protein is CASSVVAGGNTIYF.

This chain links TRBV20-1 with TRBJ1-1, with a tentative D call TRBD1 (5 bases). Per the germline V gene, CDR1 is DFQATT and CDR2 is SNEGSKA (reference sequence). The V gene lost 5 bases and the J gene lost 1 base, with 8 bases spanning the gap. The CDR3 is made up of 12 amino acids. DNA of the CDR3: TGCAGTGCTCAACAGGCGAACACTGAAGCTTTCTTT. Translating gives CSAQQANTEAFF.

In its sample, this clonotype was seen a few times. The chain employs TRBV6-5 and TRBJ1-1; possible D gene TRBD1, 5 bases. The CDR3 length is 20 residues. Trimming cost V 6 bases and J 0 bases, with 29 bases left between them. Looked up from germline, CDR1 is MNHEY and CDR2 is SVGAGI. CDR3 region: CASRPISGTGRLKMNTEAFF. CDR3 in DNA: TGTGCCAGCAGACCTATCTCCGGGACCGGACGGCTAAAAATGAACACTGAAGCTTTCTTT.

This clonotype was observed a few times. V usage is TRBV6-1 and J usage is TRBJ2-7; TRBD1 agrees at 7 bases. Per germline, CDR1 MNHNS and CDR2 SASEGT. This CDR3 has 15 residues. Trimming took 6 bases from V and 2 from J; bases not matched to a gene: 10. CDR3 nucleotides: TGTGCCAGCAGGAGACCGACAGGGAGCCCCTACGAGCAGTACTTC. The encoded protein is CASRRPTGSPYEQYF.

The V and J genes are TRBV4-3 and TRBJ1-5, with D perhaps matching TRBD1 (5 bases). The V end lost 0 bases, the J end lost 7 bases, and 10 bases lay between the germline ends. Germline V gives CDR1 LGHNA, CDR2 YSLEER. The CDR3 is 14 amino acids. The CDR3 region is CASSQEMGDQPQHF. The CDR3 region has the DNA TGCGCCAGCAGCCAAGAAATGGGGGACCAGCCCCAGCATTTT.

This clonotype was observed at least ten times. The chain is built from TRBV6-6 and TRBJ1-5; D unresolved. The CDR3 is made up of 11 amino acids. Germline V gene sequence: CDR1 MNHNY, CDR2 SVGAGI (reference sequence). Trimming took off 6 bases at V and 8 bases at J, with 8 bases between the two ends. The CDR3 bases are TGTGCCAGCAGAGATCGAGAGCCCCAGCATTTT. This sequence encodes CASRDREPQHF.

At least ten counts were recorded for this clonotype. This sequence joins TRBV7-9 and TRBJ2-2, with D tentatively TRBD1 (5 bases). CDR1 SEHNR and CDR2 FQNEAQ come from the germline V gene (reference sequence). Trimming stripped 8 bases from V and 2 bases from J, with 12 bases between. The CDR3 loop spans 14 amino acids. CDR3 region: CASFPDSNTGELFF. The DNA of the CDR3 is TGTGCCAGCTTCCCAGACAGTAACACCGGGGAGCTGTTTTTT. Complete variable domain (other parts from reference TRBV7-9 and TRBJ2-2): DTGVSQNPRHKITKRGQNVTFRCDPISEHNRLYWYRQTLGQGPEFLTYFQNEAQLEKSRLLSDRFSAERPKGSFSTLEIQRTEQGDSAMYLCASFPDSNTGELFFGEGSRLTVL.

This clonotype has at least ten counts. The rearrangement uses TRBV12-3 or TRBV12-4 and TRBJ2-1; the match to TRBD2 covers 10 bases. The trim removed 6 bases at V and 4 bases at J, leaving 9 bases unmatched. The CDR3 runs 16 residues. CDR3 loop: CASSSPSGGAYNEQFF. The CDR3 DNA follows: TGTGCCAGCAGCAGCCCAAGCGGGGGGGCTTACAATGAGCAGTTCTTC.

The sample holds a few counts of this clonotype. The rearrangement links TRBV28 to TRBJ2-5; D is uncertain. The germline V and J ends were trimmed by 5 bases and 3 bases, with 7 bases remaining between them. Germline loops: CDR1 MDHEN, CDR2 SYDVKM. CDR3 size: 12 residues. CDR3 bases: TGTGCCAGCAGTCCGCTAAAAGAGACCCAGTACTTC. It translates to CASSPLKETQYF.

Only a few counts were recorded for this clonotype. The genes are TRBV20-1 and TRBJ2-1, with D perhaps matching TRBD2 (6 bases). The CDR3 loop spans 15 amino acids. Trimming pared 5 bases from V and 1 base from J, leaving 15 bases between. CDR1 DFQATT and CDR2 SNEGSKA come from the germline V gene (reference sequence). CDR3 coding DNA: TGCAGTGCTGTCGCACTAGCTCGGTCCTACAATGAGCAGTTCTTC. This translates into CSAVALARSYNEQFF.

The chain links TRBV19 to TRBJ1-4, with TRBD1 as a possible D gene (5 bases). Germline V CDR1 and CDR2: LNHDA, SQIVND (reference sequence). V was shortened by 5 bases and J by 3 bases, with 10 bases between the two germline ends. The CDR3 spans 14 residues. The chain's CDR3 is CASSRRQPNEKLFF. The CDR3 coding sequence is TGTGCCAGTAGTCGACGACAGCCTAATGAAAAACTGTTTTTT.

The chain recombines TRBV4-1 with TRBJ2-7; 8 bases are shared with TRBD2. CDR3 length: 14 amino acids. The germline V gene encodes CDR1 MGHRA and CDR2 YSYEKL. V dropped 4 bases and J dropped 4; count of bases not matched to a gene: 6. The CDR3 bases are TGCGCCAGCAGCCCCCGGGAGGGTTTGTACGAGCAGTACTTC. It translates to CASSPREGLYEQYF.

This chain's CDR3 is CASKRRTGGQETQYF. Here the CDR3 DNA reads TGCGCCAGCAAAAGAAGGACAGGCGGGCAAGAGACCCAGTACTTC. This chain links TRBV5-1 with TRBJ2-5, with 7 bases that match TRBD1. CDR3 size: 15 residues. With 6 bases clipped from V and 2 bases from J, the junction kept 10 bases outside the gene matches. The V gene's germline CDR1 is SGHRS and CDR2 YFSETQ.

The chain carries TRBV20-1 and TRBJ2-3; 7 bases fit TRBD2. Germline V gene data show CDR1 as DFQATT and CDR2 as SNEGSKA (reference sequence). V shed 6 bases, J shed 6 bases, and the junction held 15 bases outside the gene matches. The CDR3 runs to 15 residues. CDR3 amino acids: CSAVTRTGRGDTQYF. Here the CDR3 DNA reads TGCAGTGCGGTAACGAGAACGGGGCGGGGGGATACGCAGTATTTT.